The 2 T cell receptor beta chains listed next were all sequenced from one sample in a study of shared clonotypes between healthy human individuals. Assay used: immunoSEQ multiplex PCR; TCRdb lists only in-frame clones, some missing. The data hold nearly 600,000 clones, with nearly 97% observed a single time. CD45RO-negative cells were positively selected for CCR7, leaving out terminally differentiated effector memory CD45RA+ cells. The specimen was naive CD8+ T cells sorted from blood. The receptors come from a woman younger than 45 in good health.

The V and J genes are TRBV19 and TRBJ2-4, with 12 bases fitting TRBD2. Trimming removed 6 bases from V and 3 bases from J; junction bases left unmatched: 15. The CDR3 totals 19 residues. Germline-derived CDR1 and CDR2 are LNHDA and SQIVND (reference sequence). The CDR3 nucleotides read TGTGCCAGTAGAGATGGATCCCTAGCGGGAGGGCCAGGCAAAAACATTCAGTACTTC. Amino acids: CASRDGSLAGGPGKNIQYF.

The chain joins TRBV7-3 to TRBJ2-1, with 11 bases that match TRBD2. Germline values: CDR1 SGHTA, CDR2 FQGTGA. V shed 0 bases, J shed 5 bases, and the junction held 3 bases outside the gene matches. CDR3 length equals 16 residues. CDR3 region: CASSLTGTSGNNEQFF. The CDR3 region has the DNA TGTGCCAGCAGCTTAACGGGGACTAGCGGAAACAATGAGCAGTTCTTC. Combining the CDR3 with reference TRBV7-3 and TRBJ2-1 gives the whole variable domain GAGVSQTPSNKVTEKGKYVELRCDPISGHTALYWYRQSLGQGPEFLIYFQGTGAADDSGLPNDRFFAVRPEGSVSTLKIQRTERGDSAVYLCASSLTGTSGNNEQFFGPGTRLTVL.